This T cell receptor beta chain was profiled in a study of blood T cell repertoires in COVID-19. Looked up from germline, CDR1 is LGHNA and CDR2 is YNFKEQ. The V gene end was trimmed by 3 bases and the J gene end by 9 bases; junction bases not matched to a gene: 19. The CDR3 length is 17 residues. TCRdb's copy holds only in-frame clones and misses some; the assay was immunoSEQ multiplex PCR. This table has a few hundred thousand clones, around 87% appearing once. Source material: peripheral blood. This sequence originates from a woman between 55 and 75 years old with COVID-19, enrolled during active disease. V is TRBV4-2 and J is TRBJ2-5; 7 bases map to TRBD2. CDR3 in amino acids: CASSQVGLLADQIPQYF. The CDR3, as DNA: TGTGCCAGCAGCCAGGTCGGGTTGCTAGCGGACCAGATTCCCCAGTACTTC.